This passage covers 3 T cell receptor beta chains from one sample sequenced in a study of T cell responses to AZD1222 COVID-19 vaccine. The protocol was immunoSEQ multiplex PCR, while the TCRdb copy is restricted to in-frame clones and leaves out a portion. In the table there are 97,000 or so clones, around 87% of which are singletons. The specimen comprised peripheral blood, sampled on day 0 of AZD1222 vaccination. These receptors were obtained from an adult in good health.

This chain joins TRBV18 and TRBJ2-7, with D unresolved. V lost 1 base to trimming and J lost 4 bases, with 14 bases between them. The germline V gene encodes CDR1 KGHSH and CDR2 LQKENI. The CDR3 is 15 amino acids. The CDR3 sequence is CASSPLGGGFYEQYF. CDR3 nucleotide sequence: TGTGCCAGCTCACCACTCGGTGGCGGTTTTTACGAGCAGTACTTC. Full variable domain (remainder filled in from reference TRBV18 and TRBJ2-7): NAGVMQNPRHLVRRRGQEARLRCSPMKGHSHVYWYRQLPEEGLKFMVYLQKENIIDESGMPKERFSAEFPKEGPSILRIQQVVRGDSAAYFCASSPLGGGFYEQYFGPGTRLTVT.

The chain carries TRBV27 and TRBJ2-2; TRBD1 matches 7 bases. J gave up 6 bases and V 5 bases, and 6 bases lay outside the gene matches. Germline CDR1 reads MNHEY; CDR2 reads SMNVEV (reference sequence). This CDR3 has 14 amino acids. The CDR3 DNA reads as TGTGCCAGCAGTAAGGACAGGATATCCGGGGAGCTGTTTTTT. Translating gives CASSKDRISGELFF.

The table lists this clone with a count of one. This sequence joins TRBV4-2 and TRBJ2-1; 7 bases are a match to TRBD2. From germline, CDR1 is LGHNA and CDR2 YNFKEQ. Losses at the gene ends were 2 bases for V and 6 bases for J; bases not matched to a gene: 10. This CDR3 region has 16 residues. The chain's CDR3 is CASSQRGVAGRNEQFF. The CDR3 region has the DNA TGTGCCAGCAGCCAACGGGGGGTAGCGGGTCGCAATGAGCAGTTCTTC.